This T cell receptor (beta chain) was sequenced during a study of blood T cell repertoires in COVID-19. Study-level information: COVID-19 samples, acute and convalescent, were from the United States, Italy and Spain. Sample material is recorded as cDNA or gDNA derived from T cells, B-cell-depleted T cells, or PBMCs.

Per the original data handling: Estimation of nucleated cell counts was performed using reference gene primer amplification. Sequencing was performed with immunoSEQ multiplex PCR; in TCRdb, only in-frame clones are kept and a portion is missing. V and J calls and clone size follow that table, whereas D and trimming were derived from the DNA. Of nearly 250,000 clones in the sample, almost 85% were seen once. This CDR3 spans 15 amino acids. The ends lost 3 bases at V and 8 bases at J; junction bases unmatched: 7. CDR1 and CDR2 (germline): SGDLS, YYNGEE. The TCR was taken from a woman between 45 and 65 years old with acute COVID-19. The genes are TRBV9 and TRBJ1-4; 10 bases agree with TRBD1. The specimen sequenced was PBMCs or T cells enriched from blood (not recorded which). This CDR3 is CASSADDRGREKLFF. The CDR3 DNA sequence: TGTGCCAGCAGCGCTGATGACAGGGGGCGCGAAAAACTGTTTTTT.